A single sample is the source of the 8 T cell receptor beta chains below, sequenced in a study of post-analysis software for immune sequencing data. The study's findings and limits: When patients were compared with controls, a handful of TRBV segments were more frequent, TRBV5-6, TRBV5-1 and TRBV20-1 among them.

Unique molecular identifiers were present in the TCR beta cDNA libraries. TCRdb called the PCR reads again in MiXCR, with one record for every CDR3 protein. Of some 190,000 distinct CDR3 sequences in the sample, over 25% were seen once. These receptors' targets are unknown. The sequenced material came from blood. All receptors come from a girl between 2 and 17 years old with multiple sclerosis.

The chain couples TRBV4-2 to TRBJ2-5; D is uncertain. The CDR3 has 12 residues. Germline-derived CDR1 and CDR2 are LGHNA and YNFKEQ. The germline V and J ends were trimmed by 0 bases and 9 bases, with 8 bases remaining between them. CDR3: CASSQDVGSQYF. CDR3 bases: TGTGCCAGCAGCCAAGACGTCGGGTCCCAGTACTTC.

This clonotype was seen more than once but under ten times. This rearrangement joins TRBV20-1 to TRBJ1-1; D gene unclear. Germline V gene sequence: CDR1 DFQATT, CDR2 SNEGSKA (reference sequence). There are 12 residues in the CDR3. The V end lost 6 bases, the J end lost 3 bases, and 11 bases lay between the germline ends. CDR3: CSASDGYTEAFF. CDR3 bases: TGCAGTGCCAGTGACGGGTACACTGAAGCTTTCTTT.

The rearrangement links TRBV28 to TRBJ2-3; 9 positions match TRBD1. This CDR3 has 15 amino acids. Trimming at V came to 2 bases and at J to 1 base, leaving 1 base not matched to a gene. Germline V CDR1 and CDR2: MDHEN, SYDVKM. The CDR3 loop reads CASSLDRGGTDTQYF. The CDR3 DNA reads as TGTGCCAGCAGTTTAGACAGGGGGGGCACAGATACGCAGTATTTT.

This clonotype was detected a few times. The chain has TRBV10-2 and TRBJ2-2, with D hard to call. The CDR3 covers 14 residues. With 6 bases removed from V and 4 bases from J, the gap between germline ends came to 12 bases. From germline, CDR1 is WSHSY and CDR2 SAAADI. The CDR3 spells CASRQITRTGELFF. Written as DNA, the CDR3 is TGCGCCAGCAGACAAATAACACGCACCGGGGAGCTGTTTTTT.

Turning to this clonotype: Just one base apart from a much larger clone, this may be a read error. The V and J genes are TRBV28 and TRBJ1-4; D is unclear. This CDR3 has 15 residues. CDR1 and CDR2 (germline): MDHEN, SYDVKM. V was pared by 5 bases and J by 2 bases, with 12 bases between. CDR3 DNA: TGTGCCAGCAGTGCATACAGCGGCACTAATGAAAAACTGTTTTTT. This translates into CASSAYSGTNEKLFF.

The chain recombines TRBV28 with TRBJ1-6; a weak D match, TRBD1 (6 bases). This CDR3 contains 15 residues. In germline, CDR1 is MDHEN, CDR2 SYDVKM. V was trimmed by 6 bases and J by 9 bases, leaving 18 bases between them. For the CDR3, the DNA is TGTGCCAGCAGCCTAGGGGGGGGCAGTGGTTCACCCCTCCACTTT. Protein: CASSLGGGSGSPLHF.

V is TRBV5-1 and J is TRBJ1-4; no clear D gene. V was pared by 4 bases and J by 2 bases, with 9 bases between. Germline CDR1 reads SGHRS; CDR2 reads YFSETQ. This CDR3 contains 14 residues. In DNA, the CDR3 is TGCGCCAGCAGCCCCAGAAATACTAATGAAAAACTGTTTTTT. It codes for CASSPRNTNEKLFF.

Only a few counts were recorded for this clonotype. The CDR3, as DNA: TGTGCCAGCAGTTCCCCGGAACTAGCGGGGGCAAACACCGGGGAGCTGTTTTTT. This sequence encodes CASSSPELAGANTGELFF. The chain links TRBV6-5 to TRBJ2-2; TRBD2 matches at 11 bases. Germline values: CDR1 MNHEY, CDR2 SVGAGI. J was trimmed by 2 bases and V by 4 bases; bases with no gene match: 9. The CDR3 consists of 18 residues.